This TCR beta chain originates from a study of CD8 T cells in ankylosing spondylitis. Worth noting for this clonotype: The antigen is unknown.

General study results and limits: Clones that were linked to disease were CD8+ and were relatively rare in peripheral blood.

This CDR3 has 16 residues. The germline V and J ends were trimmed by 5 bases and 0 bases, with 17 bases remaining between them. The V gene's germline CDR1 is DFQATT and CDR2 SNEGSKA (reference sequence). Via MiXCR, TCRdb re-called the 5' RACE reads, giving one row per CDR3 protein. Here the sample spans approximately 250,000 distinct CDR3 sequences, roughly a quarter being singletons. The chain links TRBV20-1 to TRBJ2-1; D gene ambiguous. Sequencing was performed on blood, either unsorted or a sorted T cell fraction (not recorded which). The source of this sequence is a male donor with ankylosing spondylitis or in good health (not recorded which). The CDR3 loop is CSADQGSPSSYNEQFF. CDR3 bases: TGCAGTGCTGACCAAGGTTCTCCTAGCTCCTACAATGAGCAGTTCTTC.